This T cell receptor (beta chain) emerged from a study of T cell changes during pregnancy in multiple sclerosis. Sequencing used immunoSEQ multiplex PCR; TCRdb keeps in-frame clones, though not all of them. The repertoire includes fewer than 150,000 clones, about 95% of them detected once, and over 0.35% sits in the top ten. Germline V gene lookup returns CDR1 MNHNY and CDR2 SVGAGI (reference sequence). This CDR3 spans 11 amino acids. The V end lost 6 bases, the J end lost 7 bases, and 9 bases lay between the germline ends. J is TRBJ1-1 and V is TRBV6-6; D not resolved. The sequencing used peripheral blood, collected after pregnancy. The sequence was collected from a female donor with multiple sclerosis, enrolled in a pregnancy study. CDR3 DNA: TGTGCCAGCAGCCGTGACATTGAAGCTTTCTTT. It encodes CASSRDIEAFF.